This T cell receptor (beta chain) derives from a study of human T cells and chemical hapten exposure. MiXCR, run by TCRdb on the RACE reads, gives a single entry per CDR3 protein. The top ten clones hold 9.5% to 10% of a sample with over 50,000 distinct CDR3 sequences, approximately 9.5% of them seen once. Whole-study results and caveats: Against controls, expanded TCRs gave rise to significantly more large CDR3 similarity clusters.

V dropped 3 bases and J dropped 2; count of bases not matched to a gene: 11. There are 18 residues in the CDR3. Germline V CDR1 and CDR2: MNHNS, SASEGT. This clonotype has a handful of counts. The antigen is not known. As to time point: pre-sensitization, week 0. Treatment denoted: therapeutic diphenylcyclopropenone sensitization with weekly scalp DPC. Unseparated into fractions, whole blood served as the source from which total RNA was extracted. The TCR was taken from a woman younger than 45 with alopecia areata. Some clones in this sample may be carry-over from other donors' samples. The chain is built from TRBV6-1 and TRBJ2-5, with 11 bases aligning to TRBD1. The specimen was whole blood, collected in connection with sensitization to the hapten diphenylcyclopropenone (DPC). CDR3: CASSDFLIGDRGQETQYF. In nucleotides, the CDR3 is TGTGCCAGCAGTGATTTTTTAATCGGGGACAGGGGGCAAGAGACCCAGTACTTC.